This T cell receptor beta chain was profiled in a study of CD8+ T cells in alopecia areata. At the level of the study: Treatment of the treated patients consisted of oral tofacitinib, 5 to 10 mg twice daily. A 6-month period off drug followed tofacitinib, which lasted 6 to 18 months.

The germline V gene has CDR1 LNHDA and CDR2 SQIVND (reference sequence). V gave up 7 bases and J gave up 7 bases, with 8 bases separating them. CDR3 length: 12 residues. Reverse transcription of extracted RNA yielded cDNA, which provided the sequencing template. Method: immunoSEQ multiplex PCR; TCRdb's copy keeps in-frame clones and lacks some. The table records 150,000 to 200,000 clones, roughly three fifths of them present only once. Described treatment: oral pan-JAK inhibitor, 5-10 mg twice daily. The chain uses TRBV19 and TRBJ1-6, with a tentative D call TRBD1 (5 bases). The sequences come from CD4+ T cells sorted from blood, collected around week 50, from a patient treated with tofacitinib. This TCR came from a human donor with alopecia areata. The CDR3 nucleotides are TGTGCCAGTACGGGACGGAATTCACCCCTCCACTTT. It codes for CASTGRNSPLHF.